This is a list of T cell receptor beta chains from one sample in a study of blood T cell repertoires in COVID-19. The method was immunoSEQ multiplex PCR; TCRdb's version includes in-frame clones alone and lacks a portion of them. This sample has over 55,000 clones; 65% to 90% occur once, and the top ten carry roughly 20%. The sequencing input was peripheral blood. The receptors come from a man aged 45 to 65 with acute or convalescent COVID-19. Each CDR3 is given with its conserved first and last residue. Fields, in order: D gene, J gene, V gene, clone size, CDR3 protein, CDR3 DNA. The D gene is left open where the match is weak. Size tells how often a clone was seen (once, few, many) or the class of an expanded clone, and some rows leave it out.

d_gene: NA
j_gene: TRBJ2-3
v_gene: TRBV5-6
abundance: NA
CDR3aa: CASSSVGVTDTQYF
CDR3nt: TGTGCCAGCAGCTCGGTAGGGGTCACAGATACGCAGTATTTT

d_gene: TRBD2
j_gene: TRBJ2-1
v_gene: TRBV6-6
abundance: NA
CDR3aa: CASSRTSGYNEQFF
CDR3nt: TGTGCCAGCAGTCGGACTAGCGGTTACAATGAGCAGTTCTTC

d_gene: TRBD1
j_gene: TRBJ2-1
v_gene: TRBV24-1
abundance: NA
CDR3aa: CATSEQGSRNEQFF
CDR3nt: TGTGCCACCAGTGAACAGGGGTCGCGGAATGAGCAGTTCTTC

d_gene: NA
j_gene: TRBJ1-3
v_gene: TRBV18
abundance: NA
CDR3aa: CASSPNRDNGNTIYF
CDR3nt: TGTGCCAGCTCCCCCAACCGGGACAACGGAAACACCATATATTTT

d_gene: TRBD2
j_gene: TRBJ2-7
v_gene: TRBV5-6
abundance: few
CDR3aa: CASSRPGRYEQYF
CDR3nt: TGTGCCAGCAGCCGCCCCGGGAGGTACGAGCAGTACTTC

d_gene: TRBD2
j_gene: TRBJ2-1
v_gene: TRBV6-2/TRBV6-3
abundance: once
CDR3aa: CASSYPAKSGGLAEQFF
CDR3nt: TGTGCCAGCAGTTACCCAGCCAAGTCGGGGGGGCTTGCTGAGCAGTTCTTC

d_gene: TRBD1
j_gene: TRBJ2-7
v_gene: TRBV7-3
abundance: NA
CDR3aa: CASSLTGGTGDEQYF
CDR3nt: TGTGCCAGCAGCTTAACCGGCGGAACAGGGGACGAGCAGTACTTC

d_gene: TRBD1
j_gene: TRBJ1-2
v_gene: TRBV5-3
abundance: NA
CDR3aa: CARSLEGTGTYGYTF
CDR3nt: TGTGCCAGAAGCTTGGAAGGGACAGGGACCTATGGCTACACCTTC

d_gene: NA
j_gene: TRBJ1-4
v_gene: TRBV24-1
abundance: NA
CDR3aa: CATSDSRATNEKLFF
CDR3nt: TGTGCCACCAGTGATTCACGGGCAACTAATGAAAAACTGTTTTTT

d_gene: TRBD2
j_gene: TRBJ2-1
v_gene: TRBV18
abundance: NA
CDR3aa: CASSRGTTVYNEQFF
CDR3nt: TGTGCCAGCTCACGCGGGACTACCGTATACAATGAGCAGTTCTTC

d_gene: TRBD2
j_gene: TRBJ2-7
v_gene: TRBV7-2
abundance: NA
CDR3aa: CASSPGTINYEQYF
CDR3nt: TGTGCCAGCAGCCCCGGGACTATTAACTACGAGCAGTACTTC

d_gene: NA
j_gene: TRBJ1-1
v_gene: TRBV3-1/TRBV3-2
abundance: NA
CDR3aa: CASSRGLAEGEAFF
CDR3nt: TGTGCCAGCAGCCGAGGCCTCGCTGAGGGAGAAGCTTTCTTT

d_gene: TRBD1
j_gene: TRBJ1-1
v_gene: TRBV13
abundance: NA
CDR3aa: CASSLWTGSTEAFF
CDR3nt: TGTGCCAGCAGCTTATGGACAGGGAGCACTGAAGCTTTCTTT

d_gene: NA
j_gene: TRBJ1-1
v_gene: TRBV29-1
abundance: NA
CDR3aa: CSVESGAGTEAFF
CDR3nt: TGCAGCGTTGAGTCTGGGGCGGGGACTGAAGCTTTCTTT

d_gene: NA
j_gene: TRBJ1-6
v_gene: TRBV10-3
abundance: NA
CDR3aa: CAISIQQNSPLHF
CDR3nt: TGTGCCATCAGCATACAACAGAATTCACCCCTCCACTTT

d_gene: NA
j_gene: TRBJ2-2
v_gene: TRBV19
abundance: once
CDR3aa: CASSMFGQNTGELFF
CDR3nt: TGTGCCAGTAGTATGTTTGGACAGAACACCGGGGAGCTGTTTTTT

d_gene: TRBD1
j_gene: TRBJ2-1
v_gene: TRBV6-4
abundance: NA
CDR3aa: CASSEDRYNEQFF
CDR3nt: TGTGCCAGCAGTGAGGACAGGTACAATGAGCAGTTCTTC

d_gene: TRBD2
j_gene: TRBJ2-5
v_gene: TRBV7-9
abundance: NA
CDR3aa: CASSPFYQRGNQETQYF
CDR3nt: TGTGCCAGCAGCCCATTCTACCAGCGGGGGAACCAAGAGACCCAGTACTTC

d_gene: NA
j_gene: TRBJ1-1
v_gene: TRBV2
abundance: NA
CDR3aa: CASSVGRVNTEAFF
CDR3nt: TGTGCCAGCAGTGTCGGCAGGGTGAACACTGAAGCTTTCTTT

d_gene: TRBD1
j_gene: TRBJ1-2
v_gene: TRBV5-4
abundance: few
CDR3aa: CASSRDRLSNGYTF
CDR3nt: TGTGCCAGCAGCCGGGACAGGCTGTCGAATGGCTACACCTTC

d_gene: TRBD2
j_gene: TRBJ2-4
v_gene: TRBV4-1
abundance: NA
CDR3aa: CASSQERLAGAKNIQYF
CDR3nt: TGCGCCAGCAGCCAAGAAAGGCTAGCGGGAGCCAAAAACATTCAGTACTTC

d_gene: TRBD1
j_gene: TRBJ1-5
v_gene: TRBV12-5
abundance: NA
CDR3aa: CASGSTLLDRGLRDWDQPQHF
CDR3nt: TGTGCTAGTGGTTCAACCTTACTAGACAGGGGGTTAAGAGATTGGGATCAGCCCCAGCATTTT

d_gene: NA
j_gene: TRBJ1-2
v_gene: TRBV14
abundance: NA
CDR3aa: CASSFQGFYGYTF
CDR3nt: TGTGCCAGCAGCTTCCAGGGGTTTTATGGCTACACCTTC

d_gene: NA
j_gene: TRBJ2-2
v_gene: TRBV7-8
abundance: NA
CDR3aa: CASSLPIYNPSNTGELFF
CDR3nt: TGTGCCAGCAGCCTCCCCATTTACAACCCCTCGAACACCGGGGAGCTGTTTTTT

d_gene: TRBD2
j_gene: TRBJ2-5
v_gene: TRBV3-1/TRBV3-2
abundance: NA
CDR3aa: CASSDSGGAVETQYF
CDR3nt: TGTGCCAGCAGCGATAGCGGGGGGGCCGTGGAGACCCAGTACTTC

d_gene: TRBD1
j_gene: TRBJ1-1
v_gene: TRBV5-1
abundance: once
CDR3aa: CASSGDRGHYTEAFF
CDR3nt: TGCGCCAGCAGCGGGGACAGGGGGCATTACACTGAAGCTTTCTTT

d_gene: NA
j_gene: TRBJ2-2
v_gene: TRBV2
abundance: NA
CDR3aa: CASSVQANTGELFF
CDR3nt: TGTGCCAGCAGTGTACAGGCGAACACCGGGGAGCTGTTTTTT

d_gene: NA
j_gene: TRBJ1-2
v_gene: TRBV30
abundance: few
CDR3aa: CAWRSPRDFYGYTF
CDR3nt: TGTGCCTGGAGGTCCCCCCGGGATTTCTATGGCTACACCTTC

d_gene: TRBD1
j_gene: TRBJ1-4
v_gene: TRBV25-1
abundance: NA
CDR3aa: CASSDPGQTNEKLFF
CDR3nt: TGTGCCAGCAGTGATCCGGGACAGACTAATGAAAAACTGTTTTTT

d_gene: TRBD1
j_gene: TRBJ1-5
v_gene: TRBV6-5
abundance: NA
CDR3aa: CASKGTGDQPQHF
CDR3nt: TGTGCCAGCAAAGGGACAGGGGATCAGCCCCAGCATTTT

d_gene: TRBD1
j_gene: TRBJ2-4
v_gene: TRBV29-1
abundance: NA
CDR3aa: CSASDRGSKNIQYF
CDR3nt: TGCAGCGCATCGGACAGGGGATCCAAAAACATTCAGTACTTC

d_gene: NA
j_gene: TRBJ2-1
v_gene: TRBV19
abundance: NA
CDR3aa: CASSIDRVYNEQFF
CDR3nt: TGTGCCAGTAGTATAGACAGGGTATACAATGAGCAGTTCTTC

d_gene: TRBD1
j_gene: TRBJ1-6
v_gene: TRBV12-5
abundance: few
CDR3aa: CASGPGGWAGGRSPTYNSPLHF
CDR3nt: TGTGCTAGTGGTCCTGGAGGGTGGGCAGGGGGAAGGTCGCCCACCTATAATTCACCCCTCCACTTT

d_gene: TRBD2
j_gene: TRBJ2-3
v_gene: TRBV10-1
abundance: NA
CDR3aa: CASSETSGASTDTQYF
CDR3nt: TGCGCCAGCAGTGAGACTAGCGGGGCGTCTACAGATACGCAGTATTTT

d_gene: TRBD2
j_gene: TRBJ2-2
v_gene: TRBV9
abundance: NA
CDR3aa: CASSVGLAGVPNTGELFF
CDR3nt: TGTGCCAGCAGCGTAGGACTAGCGGGGGTCCCGAACACCGGGGAGCTGTTTTTT

d_gene: NA
j_gene: TRBJ2-3
v_gene: TRBV30
abundance: NA
CDR3aa: CAWSGGSANTDTQYF
CDR3nt: TGTGCCTGGAGTGGAGGGAGCGCGAACACAGATACGCAGTATTTT

d_gene: TRBD2
j_gene: TRBJ2-7
v_gene: TRBV27
abundance: NA
CDR3aa: CASSPLAGAKEQYF
CDR3nt: TGTGCCAGCAGTCCCCTAGCGGGGGCTAAAGAGCAGTACTTC

d_gene: NA
j_gene: TRBJ2-7
v_gene: TRBV7-2
abundance: NA
CDR3aa: CASSLFGTQYEQYF
CDR3nt: TGTGCCAGCAGCTTATTTGGGACACAATACGAGCAGTACTTC

d_gene: TRBD2
j_gene: TRBJ2-1
v_gene: TRBV10-2
abundance: NA
CDR3aa: CASSGLAGPDEQFF
CDR3nt: TGCGCCAGCAGCGGACTAGCGGGGCCCGATGAGCAGTTCTTC

d_gene: TRBD2
j_gene: TRBJ2-1
v_gene: TRBV24-1
abundance: few
CDR3aa: CATSDSGLAGSNNEQFF
CDR3nt: TGTGCCACCAGTGACTCCGGACTAGCGGGGTCGAACAATGAGCAGTTCTTC

d_gene: TRBD1
j_gene: TRBJ1-3
v_gene: TRBV6-5
abundance: NA
CDR3aa: CASTNRGLGGNTIYF
CDR3nt: TGTGCCAGCACCAACAGGGGTCTCGGAGGAAACACCATATATTTT

d_gene: TRBD2
j_gene: TRBJ2-3
v_gene: TRBV11-2
abundance: NA
CDR3aa: CASSLQSGGPDTQYF
CDR3nt: TGTGCCAGCAGCTTACAAAGCGGGGGACCAGATACGCAGTATTTT

d_gene: NA
j_gene: TRBJ1-5
v_gene: TRBV10-2
abundance: NA
CDR3aa: CASSESFRISNQPQHF
CDR3nt: TGCGCCAGCAGTGAGTCGTTCAGGATCAGCAATCAGCCCCAGCATTTT

d_gene: NA
j_gene: TRBJ2-7
v_gene: TRBV6-5
abundance: NA
CDR3aa: CASSFSREVQYF
CDR3nt: TGTGCCAGCAGTTTCTCCAGGGAAGTGCAGTACTTC

d_gene: TRBD1
j_gene: TRBJ2-3
v_gene: TRBV5-1
abundance: NA
CDR3aa: CASSPRDRGTDTQYF
CDR3nt: TGCGCCAGCAGTCCCCGGGACAGGGGCACAGATACGCAGTATTTT

d_gene: NA
j_gene: TRBJ2-1
v_gene: TRBV10-3
abundance: NA
CDR3aa: CAISDPDIPYNEQFF
CDR3nt: TGTGCCATCAGTGACCCCGACATCCCCTACAATGAGCAGTTCTTC

d_gene: NA
j_gene: TRBJ1-1
v_gene: TRBV6-1
abundance: NA
CDR3aa: CASSEGQRNTEAFF
CDR3nt: TGTGCCAGCAGTGAAGGACAGCGGAACACTGAAGCTTTCTTT

d_gene: TRBD2
j_gene: TRBJ2-1
v_gene: TRBV23-1
abundance: NA
CDR3aa: CASSQGQAGGPNEQFF
CDR3nt: TGCGCCAGCAGTCAAGGTCAAGCGGGGGGGCCGAATGAGCAGTTCTTC

d_gene: NA
j_gene: TRBJ1-1
v_gene: TRBV12-3/TRBV12-4
abundance: NA
CDR3aa: CASSRGGWTEAFF
CDR3nt: TGTGCCAGCAGCCGGGGGGGGTGGACTGAAGCTTTCTTT

d_gene: NA
j_gene: TRBJ2-2
v_gene: TRBV4-1
abundance: NA
CDR3aa: CASSHPRRGQNTGELFF
CDR3nt: TGCGCCAGCAGCCATCCCCGGAGGGGTCAGAACACCGGGGAGCTGTTTTTT

d_gene: NA
j_gene: TRBJ2-6
v_gene: TRBV5-1
abundance: NA
CDR3aa: CASSYSSSGANVLTF
CDR3nt: TGCGCCAGCAGCTACAGCAGCTCTGGGGCCAACGTCCTGACTTTC

d_gene: TRBD2
j_gene: TRBJ2-3
v_gene: TRBV7-2
abundance: once
CDR3aa: CASSQWTSEDSTQYF
CDR3nt: TGTGCCAGCAGCCAGTGGACTAGCGAGGATAGTACGCAGTATTTT

d_gene: NA
j_gene: TRBJ2-1
v_gene: TRBV4-1
abundance: NA
CDR3aa: CASSQGGYEQFF
CDR3nt: TGCGCCAGCAGCCAAGGCGGCTATGAGCAGTTCTTC

d_gene: NA
j_gene: TRBJ1-2
v_gene: TRBV2
abundance: NA
CDR3aa: CASSGDSEAYGYTF
CDR3nt: TGTGCCAGCAGTGGGGACTCGGAGGCCTATGGCTACACCTTC

d_gene: NA
j_gene: TRBJ2-7
v_gene: TRBV19
abundance: NA
CDR3aa: CASSMVLSSYEQYF
CDR3nt: TGTGCCAGTAGTATGGTCCTAAGCTCCTACGAGCAGTACTTC

d_gene: NA
j_gene: TRBJ2-7
v_gene: TRBV4-1
abundance: NA
CDR3aa: CASSQDPVLGGLPTYEQYF
CDR3nt: TGCGCCAGCAGCCAAGATCCCGTCTTAGGAGGGCTGCCTACCTACGAGCAGTACTTC